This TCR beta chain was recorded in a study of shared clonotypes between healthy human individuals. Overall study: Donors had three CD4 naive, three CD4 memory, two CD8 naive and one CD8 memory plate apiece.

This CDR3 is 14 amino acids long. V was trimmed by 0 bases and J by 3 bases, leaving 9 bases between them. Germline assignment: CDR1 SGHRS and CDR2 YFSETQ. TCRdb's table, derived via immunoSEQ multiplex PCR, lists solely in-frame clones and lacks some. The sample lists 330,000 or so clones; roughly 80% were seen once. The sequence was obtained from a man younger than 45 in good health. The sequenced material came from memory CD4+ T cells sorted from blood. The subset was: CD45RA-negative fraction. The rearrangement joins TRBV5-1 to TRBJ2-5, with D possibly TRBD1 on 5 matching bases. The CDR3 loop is CASSLGQYEETQYF. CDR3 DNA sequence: TGCGCCAGCAGCTTGGGACAGTACGAAGAGACCCAGTACTTC.